These 28 T cell receptor delta chains came from one sample sequenced in a study of gamma-delta T cells after stem cell transplantation. TCRdb re-analyzed the RT-PCR reads via CATT. The sample shows over a thousand delta-chain clones, approximately 2.4% of them seen only once. The specimen was gamma-delta T cells. These receptors came from a human donor. It is not recorded whose cells these are; they may come from a transplant donor.

The sample holds a few counts of this clone. A read error likely explains why the TCRdb protein, taken from a much larger clone, differs from this DNA's translation at residue 5; the protein shown is translated from the DNA. The chain has TRDV2 and TRDJ1, with D unclear. This CDR3 has 19 residues. V was clipped by 2 bases and J by 0 bases, with 24 bases between them. Per germline, CDR1 GEAIGNYY and CDR2 EKD. In DNA form, the CDR3 reads TGTGCCTGTGACAAGGTAACGAATGGTGTGGAGACGTACACCGATAAACTCATCTTT. Amino acid sequence: CACDKVTNGVETYTDKLIF.

There are a few counts of this clone. A far larger clone is only one base removed, so a read error is likely. Other nucleotide sequences in the sample specify the same CDR3. The rearrangement joins TRDV2 to TRDJ1; no firm D call. With 0 bases removed from V and 7 bases from J, the gap between germline ends came to 14 bases. The CDR3 is 14 residues long. CDR1 GEAIGNYY and CDR2 EKD come from the germline V gene. The CDR3 bases are TGTGCCTGTGACACCGGGTCAGGGTTGGGTAAACTCATCTTT. Translating it yields CACDTGSGLGKLIF.

This clone occurred a few times. The mismatch at residue 9 between this DNA's translation and the TCRdb protein of a much larger clone likely reflects a read error; the protein shown is translated from the DNA. The chain has TRDV1 and TRDJ4; tentatively, D is TRDD3 (6 bases). The length of the CDR3 is 19 residues. With 2 bases removed from V and 4 bases from J, the gap between germline ends came to 29 bases. From germline, CDR1 is TSWWSYY and CDR2 QGS. CDR3 coding DNA: TGTGCTCTTGGGGAATTCCGACGGGCTTCCCCGGCCGGGGGACTACCCCTGATCTTT. This encodes CALGEFRRASPAGGLPLIF.

With respect to this clone: With a far larger clone one base away, a read error is the likely cause. Distinct nucleotide sequences in the sample also encode this CDR3. The chain joins TRDV1 to TRDJ1, with TRDD3 matching 11 bases. The V segment lost 3 bases and the J segment 0 bases; nucleotides outside the gene matches: 39. CDR3 length: 28 amino acids. From germline, CDR1 is TSWWSYY and CDR2 QGS. The CDR3: CALGERDPQGGFTLGDRGRVLYTDKLIF. The CDR3 region has the DNA TGTGCTCTTGGGGAGCGGGATCCCCAGGGGGGTTTTACACTGGGGGATAGAGGAAGGGTACTATACACCGATAAACTCATCTTT.

There are a few counts of this clone. This DNA's translation differs at residue 4 from TCRdb's protein, which comes from a much larger clone; a read error is likely, and the protein shown is translated from the DNA. The V call is TRDV2, the J call TRDJ1, with 11 positions matching TRDD3. Germline loops: CDR1 GEAIGNYY, CDR2 EKD. The CDR3 runs to 22 residues. The J segment lost 0 bases and the V segment lost 5 bases, leaving 25 bases of the junction unmatched. The DNA for the CDR3 is TGTGCCTGTGGCACGAATAGTTTCCTACGTTGGGGGATACGCCCGTACACCGATAAACTCATCTTT. It specifies CACGTNSFLRWGIRPYTDKLIF.

Regarding this clone: The translation of this DNA and the TCRdb protein of a much larger clone differ at residue 10, probably owing to a read error; the protein shown here is translated from the DNA. The J gene is TRDJ1, the V gene TRDV2, with 8 nucleotides matching TRDD3. CDR3 length equals 18 residues. V shed 3 bases, J shed 0 bases, and the junction held 14 bases outside the gene matches. From germline, CDR1 is GEAIGNYY and CDR2 EKD. The CDR3 DNA reads TGTGCCTGTGACCCGGTACTGGGGGTGGGGGAATACACCGATAAACTCATCTTT. It encodes CACDPVLGVGEYTDKLIF.

As concerns this clone: This DNA translates differently at residue 8 from the TCRdb protein, which is that of a much larger clone; a read error is likely, and the protein shown is the DNA's own translation. The chain recombines TRDV2 with TRDJ1; 8 nucleotides align to TRDD3. Germline values: CDR1 GEAIGNYY, CDR2 EKD. This CDR3 is built from 17 residues. Trimming at V came to 3 bases and at J to 0 bases, leaving 11 bases not matched to a gene. CDR3: CACDPTGGTPYTDKLIF. CDR3 nucleotides: TGTGCCTGTGACCCCACTGGGGGTACCCCTTACACCGATAAACTCATCTTT.

This clone has at least ten counts. It differs at one base from a far larger clone, so likely a read error. This CDR3 is CALGELPPLLYTDKLIF. DNA of the CDR3: TGTGCTCTTGGGGAGTTACCTCCCCTTCTCTACACCGATAAACTCATCTTT. The V call is TRDV1, the J call TRDJ1; a possible D gene is TRDD2 (5 bases). Looked up from germline, CDR1 is TSWWSYY and CDR2 is QGS. V lost 3 bases and J lost 0, with 17 bases in between. This CDR3 region has 17 residues.

The chain joins TRDV1 to TRDJ1; TRDD3 aligns across 9 bases. This CDR3 has 23 amino acids. Looked up from germline, CDR1 is TSWWSYY and CDR2 is QGS. Trimming took 5 bases from V and 0 from J; bases not matched to a gene: 28. The CDR3 region has the DNA TGTGCTCTTGGGCGAAACGGTCTTCTACCGTACTGGGGGACCGACCCGTACACCGATAAACTCATCTTT. Translation gives CALGRNGLLPYWGTDPYTDKLIF.

This clone was counted many times. A far larger clone is a single base away, which makes a read error likely. This chain links TRDV2 with TRDJ1, with a tentative D call TRDD3 (6 bases). CDR1 and CDR2 (germline): GEAIGNYY, EKD. CDR3 length equals 16 residues. For the CDR3, the DNA is TGTGCCTGTGGCACCTGGGGACTTACCTACACCGATAAACTCATCTTT. This gives the protein CACGTWGLTYTDKLIF.

This clone was picked up a small number of times. TCRdb records a much larger clone's protein for this DNA, with a difference at residue 15 that likely arises from a read error; the protein given is the translation of the DNA. V and J are TRDV2 and TRDJ1; 11 bases are shared with TRDD3. The germline V gene encodes CDR1 GEAIGNYY and CDR2 EKD. Losses at the gene ends were 1 base for V and 0 bases for J; bases not matched to a gene: 21. This CDR3 spans 22 amino acids. The CDR3 loop is CACDTNSFLRWGIRQYTDKLIF. The CDR3 DNA reads TGTGCCTGTGACACGAATAGTTTCCTACGTTGGGGGATACGCCAGTACACCGATAAACTCATCTTT.

This clone occurred a few times. A far larger clone is off by one base, so a read error is likely. The genes are TRAV29/DV5 and TRDJ1; 9 bases are shared with TRDD2. This CDR3 contains 17 residues. Looked up from germline, CDR1 is NSMFDY and CDR2 is ISSIKDK. The CDR3: CATSTAFLRTGEPKLIF. The CDR3 DNA reads TGTGCAACAAGCACGGCCTTCCTACGTACTGGGGAGCCCAAACTCATCTTT.

This clone was observed a handful of times. A far larger clone is off by one base, so a read error is likely. The sample holds other DNA sequences that translate to the same CDR3. The chain combines TRDV3 with TRDJ1; 8 nucleotides line up with TRDD3. This CDR3 region has 17 residues. From germline, CDR1 is TVYSNPD and CDR2 GDNSRS (reference sequence). The CDR3, as DNA: TGCGCCTTTAGGTTCCCCTCCTACTGGGGGTACACCGATAAACTCATCTTT. This sequence encodes CAFRFPSYWGYTDKLIF.

This clone has a handful of counts. The protein TCRdb lists belongs to a much larger clone and differs from this DNA's translation at residue 9, which points to a read error; the protein shown is made from the DNA. This chain connects TRDV2 to TRDJ1; no reliable D call. The CDR3 has 14 amino acids. The germline gives CDR1 GEAIGNYY, CDR2 EKD. Deletions cut 0 bases from V and 7 bases from J, with 14 bases between. This CDR3 reads CACDTGSGSGKLIF. CDR3 coding DNA: TGTGCCTGTGACACCGGGTCGGGGTCGGGTAAACTCATCTTT.

To note about this clone: A far larger clone differs by one base, so this is likely a read error. The chain links TRDV1 to TRDJ1, with 9 positions matching TRDD3. This CDR3 is built from 25 residues. The V segment lost 2 bases and the J segment 8 bases; nucleotides outside the gene matches: 39. Germline V CDR1 and CDR2: TSWWSYY, QGS. CDR3 DNA sequence: TGTGCTCTTGGGGAAATGGATGGACCGTTCCTACTGAACTGGGGGACACTCCCTTCCCAGGACAAACTCATCTTT. Translated: CALGEMDGPFLLNWGTLPSQDKLIF.

This clone was counted a few times. A read error may be the cause here, since a much bigger clone is one base away. The rearrangement joins TRDV3 to TRDJ1; possible D gene TRDD3, 5 bases. This CDR3 region has 15 residues. The germline V and J ends were trimmed by 2 bases and 0 bases, with 16 bases remaining between them. Germline CDR1 TVYSNPD, CDR2 GDNSRS (reference sequence). The CDR3 is CAFLWWGPYTDKLIF. In DNA, the CDR3 is TGTGCCTTTCTGTGGTGGGGCCCATACACCGATAAACTCATCTTT.

This clone is labeled medium-sized. This likely traces to a read error, being one base from a far larger clone. V is TRDV1 and J is TRDJ1; 9 positions match TRDD3. Germline CDR1 reads TSWWSYY; CDR2 reads QGS. This CDR3 comprises 24 residues. Here the CDR3 reads CALGERRSSRSFLTGGKYTDKPIF. In nucleotides, the CDR3 is TGTGCTCTTGGGGAAAGGCGTTCCTCACGGTCCTTCCTTACTGGGGGAAAGTACACCGATAAACCCATCTTT.

This clone is labeled medium-sized (0.01 to 0.1%). Given a far larger clone just one base away, this is likely a sequencing read error. The chain combines TRDV3 with TRDJ1; 9 bases line up with TRDD3. Germline-derived CDR1 and CDR2 are TVYSNPD and GDNSRS (reference sequence). The CDR3 has 19 amino acids. V shed 1 base and J 6 bases; nucleotides not matched to a gene: 24. DNA of the CDR3: TGTGCCTTTAATTGTCCCCTACCCTGGGGGATCCGACGTGGGTATAAACTCATCTTT. This sequence encodes CAFNCPLPWGIRRGYKLIF.

Within the sample, this clone is large. The same CDR3 is also encoded by other DNA sequences in this sample. The rearrangement uses TRDV1 and TRDJ1; the D is unclear. The ends were cut back, 5 bases at V and 0 bases at J, with 10 bases in the middle. The CDR3 totals 14 residues. Germline-derived CDR1 and CDR2 are TSWWSYY and QGS. CDR3 sequence reads: CALGHPPHTDKLIF. The DNA for the CDR3 is TGTGCTCTTGGGCATCCTCCCCACACCGATAAACTCATCTTT.

Comment on this clone: Translating this DNA gives a protein that differs at residue 11 from the TCRdb one, which belongs to a much larger clone; a read error is likely, and the protein shown is this translation. The chain recombines TRDV2 with TRDJ1; TRDD3 agrees at 9 bases. Germline V gene sequence: CDR1 GEAIGNYY, CDR2 EKD. V was clipped by 2 bases and J by 4 bases; unmatched bases: 19. The CDR3 covers 19 residues. The chain's CDR3 is CACDIITLGDLEISDKLIF. In nucleotides, the CDR3 is TGTGCCTGTGACATCATTACTCTGGGGGATCTAGAAATAAGCGATAAACTCATCTTT.

This clone has only a few counts. The TCRdb protein comes from a much larger clone and disagrees with this DNA's translation at residue 8, likely due to a read error; the protein given here is derived from the DNA. The CDR3 protein is CACDTVLSTGGLYTDKLIF. The CDR3 nucleotides are TGTGCCTGTGACACCGTTTTGAGTACTGGGGGATTATACACCGATAAACTCATCTTT. The chain couples TRDV2 to TRDJ1; 10 positions match TRDD3. V gave up 0 bases and J gave up 0 bases; unmatched junction bases: 12. CDR1 is GEAIGNYY and CDR2 is EKD in the germline V gene. The CDR3 length is 19 residues.

This clone was seen a few times. This probably arose from a read error, given a far larger clone one base away. The same CDR3 arises from other DNA sequences in this sample as well. This chain connects TRDV2 to TRDJ1; 9 positions agree with TRDD3. The CDR3 has 17 amino acids. Losses at the gene ends were 7 bases for V and 0 bases for J; bases not matched to a gene: 14. Germline V gene data show CDR1 as GEAIGNYY and CDR2 as EKD. The CDR3 DNA is TGTGCCTGCGACCTACTGGGGGAGAGGGGGAACACCGATAAACTCATCTTT. The encoded protein is CACDLLGERGNTDKLIF.

Remarks on this clone: A read error is likely here: a far larger clone is one base away. Other DNA sequences from this sample encode an identical CDR3 as well. The V call is TRDV2, the J call TRDJ1, with D perhaps TRDD2 or TRDD3 (5 bases each). This CDR3 spans 19 amino acids. Germline CDR1 GEAIGNYY, CDR2 EKD. DNA for the CDR3: TGTGCCTGCGACACTCTACCTACTGGCCTCCATGGGGACACCGATAAACTCATCTTT. This translates into CACDTLPTGLHGDTDKLIF.

The chain links TRDV2 to TRDJ3; TRDD3 aligns across 12 bases. Per the germline V gene, CDR1 is GEAIGNYY and CDR2 is EKD. V lost 3 bases to trimming and J lost 2 bases; unmatched junction nucleotides: 19. The CDR3 is 23 amino acids. CDR3 in amino acids: CACDSLTLLGDTKGTWDTRQMFF. The DNA of the CDR3 is TGTGCCTGTGACTCCTTGACCTTACTGGGGGATACAAAAGGGACCTGGGACACCCGACAGATGTTTTTC.

This clone was detected only a few times. This DNA's translation and the protein TCRdb lists, from a much larger clone, do not match at residue 5, likely due to a read error; the protein shown is translated from the DNA. This chain links TRDV2 with TRDJ1; 7 bases agree with TRDD3. Trimming cost V 3 bases and J 0 bases; bases outside gene matches: 24. The CDR3 has 21 residues. Looked up from germline, CDR1 is GEAIGNYY and CDR2 is EKD. Here the CDR3 DNA reads TGTGCCTGTGACGCCGTGGGCCCTACTGGGGCCGGTTCCGAGTACACCGATAAACTCATCTTT. Its protein product is CACDAVGPTGAGSEYTDKLIF.

This clone is medium-sized (0.01 to 0.1%) by share. This likely came from a read error, as a far larger clone is one base away. The chain carries TRDV2 and TRDJ1; TRDD3 matches at 7 bases. The germline gives CDR1 GEAIGNYY, CDR2 EKD. Germline trimming cut 3 bases from V and 0 bases from J; bases unmatched to any gene: 15. CDR3 length: 18 amino acids. The CDR3 nucleotides read TGTGCCTGTGACGCCAGGGTACGAGGGCTGGGGGACACCGATAAACTCATCTTT. This codes for CACDARVRGLGDTDKLIF.

The rearrangement uses TRDV2 and TRDJ1; 13 bases are shared with TRDD3. V shed 3 bases and J 0 bases; nucleotides not matched to a gene: 3. In germline, CDR1 is GEAIGNYY, CDR2 EKD. This CDR3 is built from 16 residues. Here the CDR3 DNA reads TGTGCCTGTGACCAACTGGGGGATACGGACACCGATAAACTCATCTTT. Protein: CACDQLGDTDTDKLIF.

This clone was seen more than once but under ten times. A far larger clone is a single base away, which makes a read error likely. The sample holds other DNA sequences that translate to the same CDR3. The CDR3 coding sequence is TGTGCCTGTGACACCTGGGGACTTACCTACACAGATAAACTCATCTTT. This gives the protein CACDTWGLTYTDKLIF. V is TRDV2 and J is TRDJ1, with D perhaps assigned TRDD2 or TRDD3 (5 bases each). CDR1 GEAIGNYY and CDR2 EKD come from the germline V gene. The CDR3 runs to 16 residues.